These 17 T cell receptor beta chains were sequenced from one sample in a study of blood T cell repertoires in COVID-19. Assay: immunoSEQ multiplex PCR; the TCRdb copy retains only in-frame clones and omits some. The repertoire has approximately 140,000 clones, under 90% of them found once; the top ten carry under 4.5%. Sequencing used PBMCs or T cells enriched from blood (not recorded which). The source is a man aged 50 or older in a cohort exposed to, infected with or recovered from COVID-19 (not recorded which).

This clone was found once. V and J are TRBV9 and TRBJ2-5; 7 bases fit TRBD1. The CDR3 totals 14 residues. The V gene end was trimmed by 5 bases and the J gene end by 5 bases; junction bases not matched to a gene: 9. Germline V gene lookup returns CDR1 SGDLS and CDR2 YYNGEE. CDR3 residues: CASSEGARWETQYF. In nucleotides, the CDR3 is TGTGCCAGCAGTGAGGGGGCGCGCTGGGAGACCCAGTACTTC.

The chain joins TRBV6-5 to TRBJ2-7; 9 nucleotides agree with TRBD2. J gave up 3 bases and V 6 bases, and 6 bases lay outside the gene matches. Germline loops: CDR1 MNHEY, CDR2 SVGAGI. The CDR3 consists of 14 residues. As DNA, the CDR3 is TGTGCCAGCAGAGGTTTAGCGGGGGACTACGAGCAGTACTTC. Translating gives CASRGLAGDYEQYF.

V gene TRBV18 combines with J gene TRBJ1-5, with 11 nucleotides matching TRBD1. Trimming at V came to 3 bases and at J to 7 bases, leaving 5 bases not matched to a gene. This CDR3 spans 15 amino acids. Per germline, CDR1 KGHSH and CDR2 LQKENI. The CDR3 coding sequence is TGTGCCAGCTCACCCGGGACAGGGGGTTACCAGCCCCAGCATTTT. The encoded protein is CASSPGTGGYQPQHF. The whole variable domain, remainder taken from reference TRBV18 and TRBJ1-5, is NAGVMQNPRHLVRRRGQEARLRCSPMKGHSHVYWYRQLPEEGLKFMVYLQKENIIDESGMPKERFSAEFPKEGPSILRIQQVVRGDSAAYFCASSPGTGGYQPQHFGDGTRLSIL.

The chain links TRBV4-1 to TRBJ2-1; TRBD2 matches at 14 bases. The CDR3 spans 17 residues. Germline V CDR1 and CDR2: MGHRA, YSYEKL. V was pared by 4 bases and J by 5 bases, with 7 bases of the junction left unmatched. The CDR3 bases are TGCGCCAGCAGCCGAGCCCCGGGACTAGCGGGAGACAATGAGCAGTTCTTC. Residues: CASSRAPGLAGDNEQFF.

This chain connects TRBV5-1 to TRBJ1-4; 8 nucleotides agree with TRBD1. V lost 6 bases and J lost 7; bases outside the gene matches: 11. There are 15 residues in the CDR3. CDR1 is SGHRS and CDR2 is YFSETQ in the germline V gene. This chain's CDR3 is CASNRGTGRGEKLFF. In DNA, the CDR3 is TGCGCCAGCAACCGAGGGACAGGCCGGGGTGAAAAACTGTTTTTT.

This chain connects TRBV29-1 to TRBJ1-2; D uncertain. This CDR3 contains 14 residues. Germline lookup yields CDR1 SQVTM and CDR2 ANQGSEA. V lost 7 bases, J lost 7 bases, and 22 bases lay in between. The CDR3 region has the DNA TGCAGCGCCCGAAGCGGCCAGGCCGAGGGTGGCTACACCTTC. Translating gives CSARSGQAEGGYTF.

In regard to this clone: This CDR3 is missing its conserved last phenylalanine or tryptophan, likely due to a read error. Because the CDR3's place on the DNA is in doubt, the DNA is left out and the CDR3 is given as listed by TCRdb. The gene calls are TRBV29-1 and TRBJ2-7; TRBD1 is taken as the D call from the table, unchecked against the DNA. The CDR3 length is 9 residues, termini included. The V gene's germline CDR1 is SQVTM and CDR2 ANQGSEA. The CDR3: CSVEVVQGL.

The J gene is TRBJ2-2, the V gene TRBV5-1; D possibly corresponds to TRBD1 (6 bases). This CDR3 has 14 amino acids. Germline values: CDR1 SGHRS, CDR2 YFSETQ. Deletions cut 4 bases from V and 6 bases from J, with 13 bases between. This CDR3 is CASSLTTGSGELFF. The CDR3 region has the DNA TGCGCCAGCAGCCTCACTACAGGGTCCGGGGAGCTGTTTTTT.

The chain uses TRBV6-2 or TRBV6-3 and TRBJ2-1; 16 positions match TRBD2. CDR1 MNHEY and CDR2 SVGEGT come from the germline V gene. The V segment lost 5 bases and the J segment 5 bases; nucleotides outside the gene matches: 6. The CDR3 contains 17 residues. The CDR3 is CASSQGLAGGPDNEQFF. The CDR3 DNA follows: TGTGCCAGCAGTCAGGGACTAGCGGGGGGGCCCGACAATGAGCAGTTCTTC.

The gene calls are TRBV4-3 and TRBJ2-2, with 9 bases fitting TRBD2. Germline values: CDR1 LGHNA, CDR2 YSLEER. The length of the CDR3 is 18 residues. V trimming: 0 bases; J trimming: 5 bases; junction bases outside the gene matches: 10. The CDR3 spells CASSQDSASGVKTGELFF. The CDR3 DNA reads TGCGCCAGCAGCCAAGACTCTGCTAGCGGGGTAAAGACCGGGGAGCTGTTTTTT.

A single count supports this clone. V usage is TRBV27 and J usage is TRBJ1-1; no clear D gene. This CDR3 is 14 amino acids long. Trimming took off 2 bases at V and 2 bases at J, with 9 bases between the two ends. Germline CDR1 is MNHEY and CDR2 is SMNVEV (reference sequence). The DNA for the CDR3 is TGTGCCAGCAGTTTAACTTCCGTTAACACTGAAGCTTTCTTT. It specifies CASSLTSVNTEAFF.

Written as DNA, the CDR3 is TGCGCCAGCAGCCAAGGCGTTGGCTCTGGAAACACCATATATTTT. As protein: CASSQGVGSGNTIYF. This chain connects TRBV4-3 to TRBJ1-3, with D hard to call. Trimming took off 1 base at V and 0 bases at J, with 7 bases between the two ends. CDR1 is LGHNA and CDR2 is YSLEER in the germline V gene. The CDR3 has 15 amino acids.

The rearrangement uses TRBV27 and TRBJ1-5; TRBD1 might be the D (6 bases). Germline CDR1 is MNHEY and CDR2 is SMNVEV (reference sequence). Trimming cost V 3 bases and J 4 bases, with 13 bases left between them. This CDR3 is 15 amino acids long. As DNA, the CDR3 is TGTGCCAGCAGTTTGGCCGGGAGGGGGAATCAGCCCCAGCATTTT. This codes for CASSLAGRGNQPQHF.

This chain connects TRBV29-1 to TRBJ2-7; D is unresolved. V lost 7 bases and J 1 base, leaving 8 bases between the germline ends. The CDR3 loop spans 11 amino acids. Germline CDR1 is SQVTM and CDR2 is ANQGSEA. The CDR3 DNA follows: TGCAGCGCCCTTGTATCCTACGAGCAGTACTTC. This translates into CSALVSYEQYF.

The chain carries TRBV29-1 and TRBJ2-1, with 13 bases that match TRBD2. J was trimmed by 4 bases and V by 7 bases; bases with no gene match: 13. In germline, CDR1 is SQVTM, CDR2 ANQGSEA. The CDR3 is 17 amino acids. The CDR3, as DNA: TGCAGCGGGCAGGGACTAGCGGGATCCCCGTCATACAATGAGCAGTTCTTC. Its translation is CSGQGLAGSPSYNEQFF.

CDR3 region: CASGTEVDTEAFF. The CDR3 DNA sequence: TGTGCCAGCGGGACAGAGGTCGACACTGAAGCTTTCTTT. The rearrangement joins TRBV21-1 to TRBJ1-1; the D call in the table, TRBD1, was not verified against the DNA. TRBV21-1 is a recognized pseudogene. The CDR3 length is 13 residues.

The chain links TRBV10-2 to TRBJ1-4; possible D gene TRBD1, 5 bases. The CDR3 runs to 16 residues. Trimming left V 5 bases short and J 0 bases short, with 13 bases between. The germline CDR1 and CDR2 sequences are WSHSY and SAAADI. CDR3 in amino acids: CASSPIGAATNEKLFF. The CDR3 nucleotides are TGCGCCAGCAGTCCGATTGGGGCAGCAACTAATGAAAAACTGTTTTTT.